Each of the 10 T cell receptor beta chains below was sequenced from the same sample in a study of blood T cell repertoires in COVID-19. Assay: immunoSEQ multiplex PCR; the TCRdb copy retains only in-frame clones and omits some. The profile shows around 260,000 clones, 86% of them singletons. What was sequenced was peripheral blood. Receptors were obtained from a man between 18 and 35 years old with active or convalescent COVID-19.

The chain is built from TRBV27 and TRBJ1-4; no firm D call. Trimming removed 0 bases from V and 6 bases from J, with 11 bases in between. This CDR3 has 15 amino acids. The V gene's germline CDR1 is MNHEY and CDR2 SMNVEV (reference sequence). As DNA, the CDR3 is TGTGCCAGCAGTTTATCATATCCGTTTGATGAAAAACTGTTTTTT. It codes for CASSLSYPFDEKLFF.

The V and J genes are TRBV24-1 and TRBJ2-1; D remains unclear. This CDR3 is built from 13 residues. V lost 3 bases to trimming and J lost 6 bases, with 8 bases between them. The germline V gene encodes CDR1 KGHDR and CDR2 SFDVKD. The CDR3 region is CATSDGLSNEQFF. In DNA, the CDR3 is TGTGCCACCAGTGATGGGCTATCCAATGAGCAGTTCTTC.

This chain links TRBV3-1 (or the pseudogene TRBV3-2) with TRBJ2-5; perhaps TRBD1 as D (6 bases). This CDR3 is 15 amino acids long. V lost 2 bases and J 2 bases, leaving 12 bases between the germline ends. The germline V gene encodes CDR1 LGHDT and CDR2 YNNKEL (reference sequence). This CDR3 is CASSQSSDSQETQYF. For the CDR3, the DNA is TGTGCCAGCAGCCAATCCTCGGACAGTCAAGAGACCCAGTACTTC.

This chain joins TRBV5-6 and TRBJ2-5; 7 positions match TRBD1. The CDR3 is made up of 14 amino acids. CDR1 is SGHDT, CDR2 YYEEEE, per germline. V was clipped by 5 bases and J by 1 base; unmatched bases: 5. This CDR3 is CASRKGQSQETQYF. The CDR3 region has the DNA TGTGCCAGCAGGAAGGGACAGAGCCAAGAGACCCAGTACTTC.

The chain carries TRBV27 and TRBJ1-5; the D is unclear. The germline V gene has CDR1 MNHEY and CDR2 SMNVEV (reference sequence). There are 14 residues in the CDR3. Trimming took 6 bases from V and 0 from J, leaving 9 bases between them. CDR3 protein: CASSLQYSNQPQHF. Written as DNA, the CDR3 is TGTGCCAGCAGCCTACAGTATAGCAATCAGCCCCAGCATTTT.

This rearrangement joins TRBV2 to TRBJ1-1; D might be TRBD1 (6 bases). V was trimmed by 3 bases and J by 5 bases, leaving 7 bases between them. The germline CDR1 and CDR2 sequences are SNHLY and FYNNEI. This CDR3 has 12 residues. CDR3 DNA: TGTGCCAGCAGTGACCAGGGGACTGAAGCTTTCTTT. Translation: CASSDQGTEAFF.

J is TRBJ1-5 and V is TRBV7-2; 7 nucleotides agree with TRBD1. The J segment lost 5 bases and the V segment lost 8 bases, leaving 6 bases of the junction unmatched. This CDR3 has 13 amino acids. CDR1 is SGHTA, CDR2 FQGNSA, per germline. CDR3 DNA sequence: TGTGCCAGCGGGGGACAGACAGATCAGCCCCAGCATTTT. Protein product: CASGGQTDQPQHF.

This clone turned up a few times. This sequence joins TRBV5-1 and TRBJ1-1; D gene ambiguous. V was pared by 0 bases and J by 2 bases, with 8 bases between. Per germline, CDR1 SGHRS and CDR2 YFSETQ. This CDR3 region has 14 residues. The CDR3 here is CASSLVPTNTEAFF. CDR3 DNA: TGCGCCAGCAGCTTGGTGCCAACAAACACTGAAGCTTTCTTT.

Only one count was recorded for this clone. The chain couples TRBV5-1 to TRBJ2-7; possibly TRBD2 for D (5 bases). The CDR3 sequence is 14 residues long. CDR1 is SGHRS, CDR2 YFSETQ, per germline. The ends were cut back, 1 base at V and 5 bases at J, with 13 bases in the middle. The chain's CDR3 is CASSLRGNPNEQYF. The CDR3 DNA reads as TGCGCCAGCAGCTTGAGAGGGAATCCCAACGAGCAGTACTTC.

CDR3 protein: CASSPRQGYEQYF. The CDR3 DNA reads as TGTGCCAGCAGCCCAAGACAGGGCTACGAGCAGTACTTC. The chain has TRBV5-6 and TRBJ2-7; 7 bases match TRBD1. This CDR3 comprises 13 residues. J lost 3 bases, V lost 4 bases, and 4 bases had no gene match. CDR1 and CDR2 from the germline V gene are SGHDT and YYEEEE.